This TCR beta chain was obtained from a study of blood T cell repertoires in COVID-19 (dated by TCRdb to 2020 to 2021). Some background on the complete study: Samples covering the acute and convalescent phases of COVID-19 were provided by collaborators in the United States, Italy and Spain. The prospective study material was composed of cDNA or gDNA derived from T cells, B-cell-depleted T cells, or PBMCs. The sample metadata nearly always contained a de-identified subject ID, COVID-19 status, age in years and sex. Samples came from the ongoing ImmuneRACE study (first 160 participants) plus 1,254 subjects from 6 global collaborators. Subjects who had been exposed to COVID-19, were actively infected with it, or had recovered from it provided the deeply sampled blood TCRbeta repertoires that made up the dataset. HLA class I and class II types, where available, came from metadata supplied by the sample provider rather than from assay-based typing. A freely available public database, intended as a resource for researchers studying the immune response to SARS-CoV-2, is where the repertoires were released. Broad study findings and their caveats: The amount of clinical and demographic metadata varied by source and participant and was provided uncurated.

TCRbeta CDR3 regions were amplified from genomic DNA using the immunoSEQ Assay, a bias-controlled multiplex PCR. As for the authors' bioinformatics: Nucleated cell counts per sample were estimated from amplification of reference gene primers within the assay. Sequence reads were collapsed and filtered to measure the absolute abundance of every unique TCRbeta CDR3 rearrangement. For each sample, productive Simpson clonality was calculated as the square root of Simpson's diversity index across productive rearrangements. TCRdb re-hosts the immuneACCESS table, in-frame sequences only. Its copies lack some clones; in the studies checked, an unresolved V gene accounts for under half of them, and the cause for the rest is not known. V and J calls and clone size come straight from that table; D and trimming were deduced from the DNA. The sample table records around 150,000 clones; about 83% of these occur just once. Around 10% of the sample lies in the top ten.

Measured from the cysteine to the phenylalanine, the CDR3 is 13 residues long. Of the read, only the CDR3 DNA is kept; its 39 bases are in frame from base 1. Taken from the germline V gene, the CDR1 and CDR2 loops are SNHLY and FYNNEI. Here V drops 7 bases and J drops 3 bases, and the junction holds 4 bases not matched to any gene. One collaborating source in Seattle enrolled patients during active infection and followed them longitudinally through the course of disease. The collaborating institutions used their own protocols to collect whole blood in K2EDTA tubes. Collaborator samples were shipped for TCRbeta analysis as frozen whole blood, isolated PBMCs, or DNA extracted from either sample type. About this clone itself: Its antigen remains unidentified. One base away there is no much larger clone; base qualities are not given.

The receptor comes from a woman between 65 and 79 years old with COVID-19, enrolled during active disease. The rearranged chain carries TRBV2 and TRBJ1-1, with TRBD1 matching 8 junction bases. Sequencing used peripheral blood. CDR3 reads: CASTGQGYTEAFF. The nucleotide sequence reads TGTGCCAGCACCGGACAGGGATACACTGAAGCTTTCTTT.